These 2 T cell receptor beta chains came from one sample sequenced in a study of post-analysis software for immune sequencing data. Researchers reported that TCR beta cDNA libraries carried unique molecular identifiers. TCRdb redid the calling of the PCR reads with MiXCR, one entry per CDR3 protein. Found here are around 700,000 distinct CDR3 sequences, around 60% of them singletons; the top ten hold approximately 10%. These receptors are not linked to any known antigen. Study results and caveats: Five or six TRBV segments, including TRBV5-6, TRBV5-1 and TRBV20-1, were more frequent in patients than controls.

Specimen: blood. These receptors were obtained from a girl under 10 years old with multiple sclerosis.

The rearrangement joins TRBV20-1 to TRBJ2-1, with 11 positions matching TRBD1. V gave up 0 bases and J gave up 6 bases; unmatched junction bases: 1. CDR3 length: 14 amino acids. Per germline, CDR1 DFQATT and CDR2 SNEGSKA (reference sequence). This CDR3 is CSARDGTGGNEQFF. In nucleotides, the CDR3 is TGCAGTGCTAGAGATGGGACAGGGGGCAATGAGCAGTTCTTC.

CDR3 sequence (DNA): TGCGCCAGCAGTGATCGGGACAGGGAGGGAACAGATACGCAGTATTTT. The encoded protein is CASSDRDREGTDTQYF. This sequence joins TRBV10-1 and TRBJ2-3; 9 positions agree with TRBD1. Germline CDR1 reads WNHNN; CDR2 reads SYGVQD (reference sequence). The junction had 7 bases not matched to a gene; V was cut back by 3 bases and J by 3 bases. This CDR3 region has 16 residues.